Listed here is a single TCR beta chain. Assay used: immunoSEQ multiplex PCR; TCRdb lists only in-frame clones, some missing. Among approximately 150,000 clones listed, approximately 92% were seen once. The sample originates from a study of T cell responses to AZD1222 COVID-19 vaccine. This CDR3 contains 15 residues. V shed 3 bases and J 6 bases; nucleotides not matched to a gene: 7. CDR1 MNHEY and CDR2 SMNVEV come from the germline V gene (reference sequence). The rearrangement links TRBV27 to TRBJ2-1; TRBD2 matches 8 bases. Sequencing used peripheral blood, obtained on day 0 of AZD1222 vaccination. This TCR derives from an adult in good health. The CDR3 spells CASSFSGALFNEQFF. The CDR3 coding sequence is TGTGCCAGCAGTTTTAGCGGGGCCCTCTTCAATGAGCAGTTCTTC.